A single sample is the source of the 22 T cell receptor gamma chains below, sequenced in a study of Vδ1+ human thymocytes. Study conclusions and caveats: Thymic TRG and TRD repertoires appeared highly polyclonal, with Gaussian CDR3 length distributions.

Their antigens remain unidentified. Sequences come from RNA converted to cDNA by reverse transcription. The CDR3 regions were amplified by multiplex PCR from V-gene primers to a constant-region primer. TCRdb processed the multiplex PCR reads again with the CATT caller. The sample carries tens of thousands of gamma-chain clones, over 20% recorded once. The sample comprised Vdelta1+ gamma-delta thymocytes from the thymus. As for subset: FACS-sorted CD3+ TCRalphabeta- TCRVdelta1+ TCRVdelta2- thymocytes. These receptor sequences come from a girl less than two years old who had congenital heart surgery.

On this clone: A much larger clone lies one base from this, so it may be a read error. At the DNA level, this CDR3 is encoded by other sequences in the same sample as well. The chain links TRGV2 to TRGJ1 or TRGJ2. This CDR3 is built from 11 residues. After removal of 0 bases from V and 12 bases from J, the junction contained 5 bases not matched to a gene. CDR1 is EGSNGY and CDR2 is YDSYNSKV in the germline V gene. The CDR3: CATWDGPRKLF. The DNA for the CDR3 is TGTGCCACCTGGGACGGGCCCAGGAAACTCTTT.

This clone has only a few counts. The V call is TRGV2, the J call TRGJ1 or TRGJ2. The CDR3 has 15 amino acids. V lost 1 base, J lost 3 bases, and 9 bases stayed unmatched. CDR1 is EGSNGY, CDR2 YDSYNSKV, per germline. CDR3 sequence reads: CATWDGPVGYYKKLF. The CDR3, as DNA: TGTGCCACCTGGGACGGACCGGTAGGTTATTATAAGAAACTCTTT.

The chain carries TRGV9 and TRGJ1 or TRGJ2. The length of the CDR3 is 15 residues. From germline, CDR1 is GITISATS and CDR2 ISYDGTV (reference sequence). The V segment lost 0 bases and the J segment 3 bases; nucleotides outside the gene matches: 8. CDR3 loop: CALWEVQDGYYKKLF. The DNA for the CDR3 is TGTGCCTTGTGGGAGGTGCAGGATGGTTATTATAAGAAACTCTTT.

Only a few counts were recorded for this clone. The chain is built from TRGV4 and TRGJ1 or TRGJ2. V lost 1 base to trimming and J lost 6 bases; unmatched junction nucleotides: 6. The CDR3 consists of 13 residues. The V gene's germline CDR1 is EGSTGY and CDR2 YDSYTSSV. CDR3 in DNA: TGTGCCACCTGGGATGGTACTTTTTATAAGAAACTCTTT. It specifies CATWDGTFYKKLF.

The rearrangement uses TRGV4 and TRGJ1 or TRGJ2. There are 13 residues in the CDR3. The germline V gene has CDR1 EGSTGY and CDR2 YDSYTSSV. Trimming took 0 bases from V and 9 from J; bases not matched to a gene: 8. CDR3 sequence: CATWDGPGGKKLF. DNA of the CDR3: TGTGCCACCTGGGATGGGCCCGGTGGTAAGAAACTCTTT.

This clone has a handful of counts. The rearrangement uses TRGV2 and TRGJ1 or TRGJ2. This CDR3 is built from 14 residues. In germline, CDR1 is EGSNGY, CDR2 YDSYNSKV. V shed 0 bases and J 12 bases; nucleotides not matched to a gene: 14. CDR3 DNA sequence: TGTGCCACCTGGGACGGGCCCCCAGACCCGGTGAAACTCTTT. Encoded protein: CATWDGPPDPVKLF.

The chain uses TRGV9 and TRGJ1 or TRGJ2. The CDR3 runs to 13 residues. Trimming removed 0 bases from V and 12 bases from J; junction bases left unmatched: 11. Germline V lookup: CDR1 GITISATS, CDR2 ISYDGTV (reference sequence). The CDR3 region is CALWEVHRLGKLF. CDR3 coding DNA: TGTGCCTTGTGGGAGGTGCACCGCTTGGGGAAACTCTTT.

This clone was detected only a few times. This clone may be a read error of a much larger clone one base away. The same CDR3 can be traced to other DNA sequences in this sample. V is TRGV3 and J is TRGJ1 or TRGJ2. Germline CDR1 reads VTNTFY; CDR2 reads YDVSTARD (reference sequence). The J segment lost 4 bases and the V segment lost 0 bases, leaving 3 bases of the junction unmatched. The CDR3 extends over 13 amino acids. The CDR3 here is CATWDRSYYKKLF. The CDR3 coding sequence is TGTGCCACCTGGGACAGGTCCTATTATAAGAAACTCTTT.

The rearrangement links TRGV4 to TRGJ1 or TRGJ2. Germline trimming cut 5 bases from V and 1 base from J; bases unmatched to any gene: 5. Germline lookup yields CDR1 EGSTGY and CDR2 YDSYTSSV. The CDR3 runs to 13 residues. The CDR3, as DNA: TGTGCCACCTGGGCCCGAAATTATTATAAGAAACTCTTT. Its protein product is CATWARNYYKKLF.

This clone occurred a few times. The genes are TRGV3 and TRGJP2. V shed 1 base and J 0 bases; nucleotides not matched to a gene: 2. Per germline, CDR1 VTNTFY and CDR2 YDVSTARD (reference sequence). The CDR3 is 15 residues long. Written as DNA, the CDR3 is TGTGCCACCTGGGACAGTAATAGTAGTGATTGGATCAAGACGTTT. Translated: CATWDSNSSDWIKTF.

A note on this clone: Possible read error: a much larger clone is one base away. This same CDR3 is encoded by further DNA sequences in the sample. J is TRGJP2 and V is TRGV4. The germline CDR1 and CDR2 sequences are EGSTGY and YDSYTSSV. Germline trimming cut 2 bases from V and 2 bases from J; bases unmatched to any gene: 2. CDR3 length equals 14 residues. In DNA form, the CDR3 reads TGTGCCACCTGGGATGTGAGTAGTGATTGGATCAAGACGTTT. It yields the protein CATWDVSSDWIKTF.

For this clone: Other DNA sequences in this specimen translate into the identical CDR3. The rearrangement uses TRGV9 and TRGJ1 or TRGJ2. Germline V gene sequence: CDR1 GITISATS, CDR2 ISYDGTV (reference sequence). Trimming removed 0 bases from V and 3 bases from J; junction bases left unmatched: 5. The CDR3 has 14 amino acids. CDR3 in DNA: TGTGCCTTGTGGGAGGTGCCATTTTATTATAAGAAACTCTTT. Its protein is CALWEVPFYYKKLF.

A word on this clone: The sample holds other DNA sequences that translate to the same CDR3. The chain joins TRGV9 to TRGJP2. The CDR3 runs 14 residues. Germline assignment: CDR1 GITISATS and CDR2 ISYDGTV (reference sequence). The trim removed 0 bases at V and 8 bases at J, leaving 6 bases unmatched. CDR3 in amino acids: CALWEVHGDWIKTF. CDR3 in DNA: TGTGCCTTGTGGGAGGTGCACGGGGATTGGATCAAGACGTTT.

V is TRGV3 and J is TRGJ1 or TRGJ2. Germline V gene data show CDR1 as VTNTFY and CDR2 as YDVSTARD (reference sequence). Unmatched junction bases numbered 3, after V lost 0 bases and J lost 13 bases. The CDR3 consists of 10 residues. Written as DNA, the CDR3 is TGTGCCACCTGGGACAGGACCAAACTCTTT. Protein: CATWDRTKLF.

Only a few counts were recorded for this clone. The chain links TRGV3 to TRGJ1 or TRGJ2. Germline V lookup: CDR1 VTNTFY, CDR2 YDVSTARD (reference sequence). The CDR3 totals 14 residues. J lost 4 bases, V lost 4 bases, and 10 bases had no gene match. CDR3 residues: CATWDGPEYYKKLF. CDR3 DNA sequence: TGTGCCACCTGGGATGGGCCTGAATATTATAAGAAACTCTTT.

This clone was counted a few times. A much larger clone differs by one base, so this may be a read error. The sample carries other DNA sequences with the same CDR3. This chain joins TRGV3 and TRGJ1 or TRGJ2. The CDR3 loop spans 14 amino acids. Per germline, CDR1 VTNTFY and CDR2 YDVSTARD (reference sequence). J lost 2 bases, V lost 0 bases, and 4 bases had no gene match. The CDR3 DNA reads TGTGCCACCTGGGACAGGCCGCATTATTATAAGAAACTCTTT. Protein product: CATWDRPHYYKKLF.

This clone appeared a few times. The chain employs TRGV9 and TRGJ1 or TRGJ2. CDR3 length: 11 amino acids. Germline assignment: CDR1 GITISATS and CDR2 ISYDGTV (reference sequence). Trimming removed 3 bases from V and 12 bases from J; junction bases left unmatched: 8. In nucleotides, the CDR3 is TGTGCCTTGTGGGAGCCCCCTAGGAAACTCTTT. It is translated as CALWEPPRKLF.

V usage is TRGV5 and J usage is TRGJ1 or TRGJ2. The germline V gene has CDR1 VINAFY and CDR2 YDVSNSKD. V lost 5 bases to trimming and J lost 1 base; unmatched junction nucleotides: 5. The CDR3 loop spans 13 amino acids. This CDR3 is CATWVTNYYKKLF. DNA for the CDR3: TGTGCCACCTGGGTTACCAATTATTATAAGAAACTCTTT.

This clone was picked up a small number of times. In the same sample, other DNA sequences code for this CDR3. This chain joins TRGV2 and TRGJP2. Germline trimming cut 1 base from V and 4 bases from J; bases unmatched to any gene: 3. This CDR3 has 14 residues. Per the germline V gene, CDR1 is EGSNGY and CDR2 is YDSYNSKV. In nucleotides, the CDR3 is TGTGCCACCTGGGACGGACATAGTGATTGGATCAAGACGTTT. Protein sequence: CATWDGHSDWIKTF.

The rearrangement uses TRGV4 and TRGJ1 or TRGJ2. The CDR3 is 14 residues long. Per the germline V gene, CDR1 is EGSTGY and CDR2 is YDSYTSSV. After removal of 0 bases from V and 10 bases from J, the junction contained 12 bases not matched to a gene. CDR3 region: CATWDGLVPHKKLF. The CDR3 nucleotides read TGTGCCACCTGGGATGGGCTGGTACCCCACAAGAAACTCTTT.

The V call is TRGV2, the J call TRGJP2. The CDR3 runs 18 residues. Losses at the gene ends were 0 bases for V and 0 bases for J; bases not matched to a gene: 10. Germline lookup yields CDR1 EGSNGY and CDR2 YDSYNSKV. The CDR3 here is CATWDGHGPYSSDWIKTF. The CDR3 bases are TGTGCCACCTGGGACGGGCACGGCCCGTATAGTAGTGATTGGATCAAGACGTTT.

The chain couples TRGV8 to TRGJ1 or TRGJ2. CDR3 length: 15 residues. Germline V gives CDR1 VENAVY, CDR2 YDSYNSRV. Germline trimming cut 4 bases from V and 0 bases from J; bases unmatched to any gene: 9. CDR3 bases: TGTGCCACCTGGGACAAAAAACGGAATTATTATAAGAAACTCTTT. Its translation: CATWDKKRNYYKKLF.